One sample yielded the 3 T cell receptor beta chains listed below, sequenced in a study of T cells expressing NK-cell markers. TCRdb reprocessed the 5' RACE reads; each CDR3 protein has one entry and no DNA is given. This table lists about 460,000 distinct CDR3 sequences. Sequenced sample: blood T cells: a sorted CD56 or NKG2C T cell subset, CD4+ or CD8+ T cells, or bulk PBMC T cells (not recorded which). These receptors were collected from a woman aged 45 to 65 in good health.

V usage is TRBV4-1 and J usage is TRBJ2-5. Looked up from germline, CDR1 is MGHRA and CDR2 is YSYEKL. The CDR3 covers 14 residues. The CDR3 here is CASSQPTAVETQYF.

The V and J genes are TRBV29-1 and TRBJ2-4; TCRdb lists TRBD1, though no DNA is available to test this call. Germline V gene sequence: CDR1 SQVTM, CDR2 ANQGSEA. This CDR3 is 16 amino acids long. CDR3: CSVGGVGGLAKNIQYF.

This chain joins TRBV11-2 and TRBJ2-1; TCRdb indicates TRBD1, and absent DNA this call remains unverified. The germline CDR1 and CDR2 sequences are SGHAT and FQNNGV. This CDR3 spans 17 amino acids. The CDR3 loop reads CASSPPPGNPSWYEQFF.